Included here is one T cell receptor beta chain sequence, with context. Germline assignment: CDR1 SGHTA and CDR2 FQGNSA. V was clipped by 2 bases and J by 6 bases, with 10 bases between them. This CDR3 contains 14 residues. This sample was included in a study of blood T cell repertoires in COVID-19. The overall study: Samples came from the United States, Italy and Spain, spanning acute and convalescent COVID-19.

Original methodology: Reference gene primer amplification gave nucleated cell count estimates. Assay: immunoSEQ multiplex PCR; the TCRdb copy retains only in-frame clones and omits some. V and J calls and clone size are copied from that table; D and trimming were computed from the DNA. Of some 71,000 clones listed, 65% to 90% are singletons. The clonotype comes from a woman between 50 and 59 years old with acute or convalescent COVID-19. V usage is TRBV7-2 and J usage is TRBJ1-4; D unresolved. The sample consisted of peripheral blood. This CDR3 reads CASSLLGGHEKLFF. The CDR3 nucleotides are TGTGCCAGCAGCTTATTGGGCGGGCATGAAAAACTGTTTTTT. The whole variable domain, filled in from reference TRBV7-2 and TRBJ1-4, reads GAGVSQSPSNKVTEKGKDVELRCDPISGHTALYWYRQSLGQGLEFLIYFQGNSAPDKSGLPSDRFSAERTGGSVSTLTIQRTQQEDSAVYLCASSLLGGHEKLFFGSGTQLSVL.